Listed below are T cell receptor beta chains from one sample, sequenced in a study of cytomegalovirus exposure and HLA in healthy donors. Only in-frame clones appear in the TCRdb table, and some are missing; sequencing was by immunoSEQ multiplex PCR. The table records roughly 160,000 clones, more than 65% of them present only once. Source material: PBMCs. The source of these receptors is a woman in her twenties or thirties in good health and CMV-seronegative. The CDR3 runs from the conserved cysteine through the conserved F or W. Each record gives: V gene, clone size, J gene, D gene, CDR3 protein, CDR3 DNA. A D gene is named only where the DNA matches it firmly. Clone size is stated in some rows and not others, as once, few, many or a class when expanded.

TRBV29-1	once	TRBJ2-7	TRBD1	CSAGTGVPYEQYF	TGCAGCGCCGGGACAGGGGTGCCCTACGAGCAGTACTTC
TRBV10-3	few	TRBJ1-1	TRBD1	CAITERDRGRTEAFF	TGTGCCATCACCGAACGGGACAGGGGGCGGACTGAAGCTTTCTTT
TRBV5-5	once	TRBJ1-1	TRBD1	CASSSESYRGIMNTEAFF	TGTGCCAGCAGCTCAGAATCCTACAGGGGAATAATGAACACTGAAGCTTTCTTT
TRBV13	-	TRBJ1-3	-	CASTNREAGWRFTGNTIYF	TGTGCCAGCACCAACCGGGAGGCCGGTTGGAGGTTTACTGGAAACACCATATATTTT
TRBV14	-	TRBJ1-1	-	CASSQHMNTEAFF	TGTGCCAGCAGCCAACACATGAACACTGAAGCTTTCTTT
TRBV5-1	once	TRBJ2-1	TRBD2	CASGTSGSSYNEQFF	TGCGCCAGTGGGACTAGCGGGAGCTCCTACAATGAGCAGTTCTTC
TRBV29-1	once	TRBJ1-1	-	CSVAGVMNTEAFF	TGCAGCGTAGCCGGGGTCATGAACACTGAAGCTTTCTTT
TRBV7-8	-	TRBJ2-1	-	CASSPQRRSYNEQFF	TGTGCCAGCAGCCCCCAGCGGCGGTCCTACAATGAGCAGTTCTTC
TRBV7-6	-	TRBJ2-1	TRBD2	CASSLAPSGRMNEQFF	TGTGCCAGCAGCTTAGCGCCTAGCGGGAGGATGAATGAGCAGTTCTTC
TRBV6-6	few	TRBJ2-7	-	CASSYHGGSYEQYF	TGTGCCAGCAGTTACCACGGCGGATCCTACGAGCAGTACTTC
TRBV7-5	-	TRBJ1-2	-	CARRRERRSPGYTF	TGTGCCAGAAGGCGGGAGAGGCGTTCTCCGGGCTACACCTTC
TRBV5-1	-	TRBJ2-3	-	CASSSGLEGGTDTQYF	TGCGCCAGCAGCTCCGGCTTGGAGGGAGGAACAGATACGCAGTATTTT
TRBV6-1	-	TRBJ2-2	TRBD1	CASILDRGRTGELFF	TGTGCCAGCATTCTCGACAGGGGGCGCACCGGGGAGCTGTTTTTT
TRBV19	-	TRBJ2-3	TRBD2	CASTPLAGGPGDTQYF	TGTGCCAGTACCCCACTAGCGGGAGGGCCAGGGGATACGCAGTATTTT
TRBV9	-	TRBJ1-2	TRBD1	CASSVGGTANYGYTF	TGTGCCAGCAGCGTAGGAGGGACAGCCAACTATGGCTACACCTTC
TRBV4-3	-	TRBJ2-1	TRBD2	CASSPSTSAFSYNEQFF	TGCGCCAGCAGCCCCTCGACTAGCGCTTTCTCCTACAATGAGCAGTTCTTC
TRBV15	-	TRBJ2-7	TRBD1	CATSRELGQPHYEQYF	TGTGCCACCAGCAGAGAACTGGGACAGCCTCACTACGAGCAGTACTTC
TRBV27	-	TRBJ2-3	-	CASSFSGSTDTQYF	TGTGCCAGCAGTTTTTCAGGGAGCACAGATACGCAGTATTTT
TRBV5-4	-	TRBJ2-2	TRBD2	CASSSWTSGGELFF	TGTGCCAGCAGCTCCTGGACTAGCGGCGGGGAGCTGTTTTTT
TRBV19	few	TRBJ1-1	TRBD1	CASSVSYRGDTEAFF	TGTGCCAGTAGTGTGAGTTACAGGGGAGACACTGAAGCTTTCTTT
TRBV13	-	TRBJ2-3	TRBD2	CASSEGTSGRDTQYF	TGTGCCAGCAGCGAGGGGACTAGCGGAAGAGATACGCAGTATTTT
TRBV5-6	-	TRBJ1-6	-	CASSLERESPLHF	TGTGCCAGCAGCCTAGAACGGGAATCACCCCTCCACTTT
TRBV4-1	-	TRBJ2-7	-	CASSQESRDYEQYF	TGCGCCAGCAGCCAAGAAAGCCGGGACTACGAGCAGTACTTC
TRBV5-1	-	TRBJ1-2	-	CASSVRGGDYGYTF	TGCGCCAGCAGCGTCCGGGGGGGCGACTATGGCTACACCTTC
TRBV5-1	-	TRBJ2-3	TRBD2	CASSFTSGGTDTQYF	TGCGCCAGCAGCTTCACTAGCGGGGGGACAGATACGCAGTATTTT
TRBV7-9	-	TRBJ2-5	TRBD2	CASSQLFGTSEETQYF	TGTGCCAGCAGCCAATTGTTCGGGACTAGCGAAGAGACCCAGTACTTC
TRBV6-1	-	TRBJ1-1	TRBD1	CASSDLQGRGTEAFF	TGTGCCAGCAGTGACCTACAGGGGCGTGGGACTGAAGCTTTCTTT
TRBV6-5	-	TRBJ2-4	TRBD1	CASSQDRGGKNIQYF	TGTGCCAGCAGCCAAGACAGGGGGGGGAAAAACATTCAGTACTTC
TRBV27	-	TRBJ2-1	-	CASTQYNEQFF	TGTGCCAGCACCCAGTACAATGAGCAGTTCTTC
TRBV30	-	TRBJ1-1	-	CAWGQMNTEAFF	TGTGCCTGGGGACAGATGAACACTGAAGCTTTCTTT
TRBV10-3	few	TRBJ2-7	TRBD1	CAISLDGTGSYEQYF	TGTGCCATCAGTCTCGATGGGACAGGGTCCTACGAGCAGTACTTC
TRBV6-5	-	TRBJ2-1	-	CASSQRGTAYNEQFF	TGTGCCAGCAGTCAACGCGGGACAGCATACAATGAGCAGTTCTTC
TRBV29-1	few	TRBJ1-1	-	CSGGMGWGMNTEAFF	TGCAGCGGTGGCATGGGTTGGGGCATGAACACTGAAGCTTTCTTT
TRBV13	-	TRBJ2-7	TRBD2	CASGRGSGGEQYF	TGTGCCAGCGGTCGCGGTTCGGGAGGGGAGCAGTACTTC
TRBV6-5	-	TRBJ2-7	-	CATRASSNEQYF	TGTGCCACCCGGGCTAGCTCTAACGAGCAGTACTTC
TRBV27	few	TRBJ2-7	TRBD1	CASTLAGGQGAYEQYF	TGTGCCAGCACCTTAGCCGGGGGACAGGGGGCCTACGAGCAGTACTTC
TRBV5-5	once	TRBJ2-1	-	CASSYAVPFYNEQFF	TGTGCCAGCAGCTACGCGGTTCCCTTCTACAATGAGCAGTTCTTC
TRBV6-5	few	TRBJ2-1	TRBD2	CASLTSGAPNEQFF	TGTGCCAGTCTAACTAGCGGGGCCCCAAATGAGCAGTTCTTC
TRBV19	-	TRBJ2-7	-	CASSRQLQSSYEQYF	TGTGCCAGTAGTCGACAGCTCCAAAGCTCCTACGAGCAGTACTTC
TRBV6-5	-	TRBJ1-1	-	CASSSYRSVEAFF	TGTGCCAGCAGTTCTTACAGGTCCGTTGAAGCTTTCTTT
TRBV27	-	TRBJ2-7	TRBD1	CASSFGTGGYEQYF	TGTGCCAGCAGTTTCGGGACAGGGGGCTACGAGCAGTACTTC
TRBV5-1	-	TRBJ2-1	TRBD1	CASSSGQGTDNEQFF	TGCGCCAGCAGCTCCGGACAGGGAACGGACAATGAGCAGTTCTTC
TRBV2	-	TRBJ1-4	-	CASSVPRGEKLFF	TGTGCCAGCAGTGTCCCGCGGGGGGAAAAACTGTTTTTT
TRBV2	-	TRBJ2-1	TRBD2	CASRSGTSGTHPRFYEQFF	TGTGCCAGCAGAAGCGGGACTAGCGGAACCCACCCTCGGTTCTATGAGCAGTTCTTC
TRBV9	-	TRBJ1-2	-	CASSPGDNYGYTF	TGTGCCAGCAGCCCGGGGGATAACTATGGCTACACCTTC
TRBV30	-	TRBJ1-2	TRBD1	CAWGLGQTGAGGYTF	TGTGCCTGGGGCCTAGGCCAAACAGGGGCGGGAGGCTACACCTTC
TRBV19	-	TRBJ2-7	-	CASSNLRDSYEQYF	TGTGCCAGTAGTAACCTCCGGGACTCTTACGAGCAGTACTTC
TRBV5-6	once	TRBJ1-2	TRBD1	CASSPGTGANYGYTF	TGTGCCAGCAGCCCGGGGACAGGGGCTAACTATGGCTACACCTTC
TRBV7-9	-	TRBJ2-7	-	CASSLWSGWEQYF	TGTGCCAGCAGCTTATGGTCGGGGTGGGAGCAGTACTTC
TRBV6-1	-	TRBJ1-1	-	CASSERTAEGEAFF	TGTGCCAGCAGTGAAAGGACCGCGGAGGGTGAAGCTTTCTTT
TRBV4-3	-	TRBJ1-2	TRBD1	CASSHRTGPLFPHGYTF	TGCGCCAGCAGCCACCGGACAGGTCCGCTATTTCCGCATGGCTACACCTTC
TRBV9	-	TRBJ2-3	TRBD2	CASSAGRQAGGITDTQYF	TGTGCCAGCAGCGCAGGGCGCCAAGCGGGGGGGATTACAGATACGCAGTATTTT
TRBV23-1	-	TRBJ1-1	-	CASSPLRVGTEAFF	TGCGCCAGCAGTCCCCTCCGGGTCGGGACTGAAGCTTTCTTT
TRBV7-3	-	TRBJ2-1	TRBD2	CASSRKTSASDEQFF	TGTGCCAGCAGCCGAAAGACTAGCGCATCCGATGAGCAGTTCTTC
TRBV7-9	-	TRBJ2-1	TRBD2	CASSLTSRRSYNEQFF	TGTGCCAGCAGCTTGACTAGCCGCCGCTCCTACAATGAGCAGTTCTTC
TRBV15	few	TRBJ1-1	-	CATGQNTEAFF	TGTGCCACCGGACAGAACACTGAAGCTTTCTTT
TRBV7-9	-	TRBJ1-1	-	CSSSYDRSKQAYTEAFF	TGTTCCAGCAGCTACGACAGATCCAAACAGGCTTACACTGAAGCTTTCTTT
TRBV7-2	-	TRBJ2-3	-	CASSLEFRVTDTQYF	TGTGCCAGCAGCTTAGAGTTCAGGGTCACAGATACGCAGTATTTT
TRBV10-3	few	TRBJ1-1	-	CAISAEEVEAFF	TGTGCCATCAGTGCTGAAGAGGTTGAAGCTTTCTTT